This T cell receptor beta chain was identified in a study of T cells in localized non-small cell lung cancer. The repertoire was sequenced with immunoSEQ multiplex PCR; TCRdb's copy has only in-frame clones and lacks some. This table holds roughly 35,000 clones, about 87% found once. The CDR3 sequence is 11 residues long. CDR1 is MNHNS and CDR2 is SASEGT in the germline V gene. The source was peripheral blood, collected before any cancer treatment. This chain connects TRBV6-1 to TRBJ2-7; 8 bases agree with TRBD2. The sequence was obtained from a woman aged 40-75 years with stage I lung adenocarcinoma. The CDR3 loop is CVIQRGLEQYF. The CDR3 nucleotides read TGTGTGATTCAGCGGGGGTTAGAGCAGTACTTC.